Shown below are 9 T cell receptor beta chains from a single sample sequenced in a study of beta chain bispecific antibodies for T cell cancers. Study findings and constraints: The leukemia cells, rather than normal T cells, gave most of the targeted TRBV signal.

TCRdb itself ran the 5' RACE reads through MiXCR, one entry per CDR3 protein. The table shows 7,500 to 9,500 distinct CDR3 sequences, with 2% to 2.5% occurring only once. No cognate antigen is known for these TCRs. Blood mononuclear cells were expanded for approximately 3 days using either OKT3 anti-CD3 antibody or CD3/CD28 beads. Specimen: T cells from a healthy donor cultured with Jurkat leukemia cells, collected from a culture containing an anti-CD19 bispecific antibody. The origin of the receptors is a human donor in good health. Some clones in this sample may be carry-over from other donors' samples.

This clonotype was found many times. The V gene is TRBV27, the J gene TRBJ1-2; D is undetermined. Trimming stripped 7 bases from V and 6 bases from J, with 15 bases between. There are 13 residues in the CDR3. CDR1 is MNHEY, CDR2 SMNVEV, per germline (reference sequence). This CDR3 is CASTSYSRDGYTF. CDR3 bases: TGTGCCAGCACCTCCTATTCTCGGGATGGCTACACCTTC.

This clonotype was seen ten or more times. CDR3 DNA: TGTGCCAGCAGTCCCGGTGACAGGGAAATTAATGGCTACACCTTC. It specifies CASSPGDREINGYTF. The chain employs TRBV6-5 and TRBJ1-2, with 7 bases fitting TRBD1. There are 15 residues in the CDR3. From germline, CDR1 is MNHEY and CDR2 SVGAGI. With 5 bases clipped from V and 6 bases from J, the junction kept 12 bases outside the gene matches.

The sample holds many counts of this clonotype. CDR3 in DNA: TGCAGTGTCGGCTACGAGCAGTACTTC. It encodes CSVGYEQYF. The rearrangement joins TRBV20-1 to TRBJ2-7; D is unclear. Germline V CDR1 and CDR2: DFQATT, SNEGSKA (reference sequence). Trimming cost V 7 bases and J 3 bases, with 4 bases left between them. This CDR3 is built from 9 residues.

The chain uses TRBV25-1 and TRBJ2-5; the D gene is possibly TRBD1 (6 bases). Germline assignment: CDR1 MGHDK and CDR2 SYGVNS. V was trimmed by 7 bases and J by 0 bases, leaving 15 bases between them. CDR3 length equals 15 residues. DNA for the CDR3: TGTGCCAGCAAAGACCGGGACACGTACCAAGAGACCCAGTACTTC. Residues: CASKDRDTYQETQYF.

This clonotype appeared many times. The chain links TRBV5-1 to TRBJ2-3, with 10 nucleotides matching TRBD1. CDR1 and CDR2 (germline): SGHRS, YFSETQ. The CDR3 contains 19 residues. Trimming took 0 bases from V and 5 from J; bases not matched to a gene: 15. CDR3 DNA sequence: TGCGCCAGCAGCTTGGAGATCCTGGGACAGGGGATGGGAGGAGATACGCAGTATTTT. It translates to CASSLEILGQGMGGDTQYF.

The table lists this clonotype with many counts. V is TRBV15 and J is TRBJ1-4; D might be TRBD1 (5 bases). The CDR3 spans 12 residues. Trimming took 2 bases from V and 13 from J, leaving 11 bases between them. Germline lookup yields CDR1 LNHNV and CDR2 YYDKDF (reference sequence). CDR3 in amino acids: CATSRLGAGLFF. The CDR3 bases are TGTGCCACCAGCAGATTAGGGGCCGGACTGTTTTTT.

This clonotype was recorded many times. This chain links TRBV20-1 with TRBJ1-1; perhaps TRBD1 as D (5 bases). The CDR3 is made up of 15 amino acids. Germline CDR1 and CDR2: DFQATT and SNEGSKA (reference sequence). V gave up 5 bases and J gave up 1 base, with 17 bases separating them. CDR3 sequence (DNA): TGCAGTGCTGACCGGGACCGCCGGCCGAACACTGAAGCTTTCTTT. Protein product: CSADRDRRPNTEAFF.

The table lists this clonotype with many counts. The rearrangement uses TRBV7-8 and TRBJ2-1, with 12 bases aligning to TRBD2. The CDR3 runs 17 residues. Losses at the gene ends were 6 bases for V and 8 bases for J; bases not matched to a gene: 14. CDR1 and CDR2 (germline): SGHVS, FQNEAQ. CDR3 sequence: CASSSASGGAVVYEQFF. Written as DNA, the CDR3 is TGTGCCAGCAGTTCCGCTAGCGGGGGGGCCGTCGTATATGAGCAGTTCTTC.

This clonotype was counted at least ten times. The chain uses TRBV19 and TRBJ2-1; no reliable D call. Between the trimmed V and J ends, which lost 3 bases and 2 bases, there was a span of 5 bases. Per germline, CDR1 LNHDA and CDR2 SQIVND (reference sequence). CDR3 size: 13 residues. The CDR3 DNA is TGTGCCAGTAGTATTGCGACCTACAATGAGCAGTTCTTC. The encoded protein is CASSIATYNEQFF.